The 13 T cell receptor beta chains reported below all come from one sample, sequenced in a study of Graves' ophthalmopathy and Graves' hyperthyroidism. The sequenced template was RNA, covering the TCR beta CDR3 region. First-round RT-PCR employed HTBI primers, with a second-round multiplex PCR after it. TCRdb reprocessed the multiplex PCR reads with MiXCR, giving one entry per CDR3 protein. The sample has almost 750,000 distinct CDR3 sequences; approximately 40% are singletons. The specimen sequenced was peripheral blood. These receptors were collected from an adult man with Graves' ophthalmopathy.

This clonotype was counted a few times. This chain links TRBV11-1 with TRBJ2-5, with D perhaps TRBD1 or TRBD2 (5 bases each). The CDR3 sequence is 15 residues long. Trimming stripped 5 bases from V and 7 bases from J, with 20 bases between. Looked up from germline, CDR1 is SGHAT and CDR2 is FQDESV (reference sequence). The CDR3 is CASSPIRGRKGTQYF. Written as DNA, the CDR3 is TGTGCCAGCAGCCCGATCCGGGGACGCAAAGGGACCCAGTACTTC. Complete variable domain (other parts from reference TRBV11-1 and TRBJ2-5): EAEVAQSPRYKITEKSQAVAFWCDPISGHATLYWYRQILGQGPELLVQFQDESVVDDSQLPKDRFSAERLKGVDSTLKIQPAELGDSAMYLCASSPIRGRKGTQYFGPGTRLLVL.

Note on this clonotype: The germline gene is not matched at one end of the junction; a read error may be the cause. The chain uses TRBV4-1 and TRBJ1-1; no clear D gene. Germline V CDR1 and CDR2: MGHRA, YSYEKL. CDR3 length: 13 residues. CDR3 coding DNA: TGCGCCAGCAGCCAAGTTGGGAACACTGAAACTTTCTTT. It translates to CASSQVGNTETFF.

A note on this clonotype: A much larger clone lies a single base off, so this may be a read error. The DNA for the CDR3 is TGTGCCAGCAGAATCGGAGGCGATGTCTACACCTTC. As protein: CASRIGGDVYTF. The V call is TRBV11-1, the J call TRBJ1-2; unclear D gene. Germline CDR1 SGHAT, CDR2 FQDESV (reference sequence). Trimming left V 6 bases short and J 10 bases short, with 15 bases between. The CDR3 totals 12 residues.

This clonotype was seen at least ten times. This chain uses TRBV7-2 with TRBJ2-7; no clear D. Germline CDR1 and CDR2: SGHTA and FQGNSA. The germline V and J ends were trimmed by 4 bases and 9 bases, with 10 bases remaining between them. The CDR3 contains 11 residues. The CDR3 reads CASSSRHMQYF. The CDR3 nucleotides read TGTGCCAGCAGCTCGAGACACATGCAGTACTTC.

Concerning this clonotype: Compared with germline, one end of the junction differs, possibly owing to a read error. The rearrangement joins TRBV7-9 to TRBJ2-6, with D unclear. The length of the CDR3 is 16 residues. Per germline, CDR1 SEHNR and CDR2 FQNEAQ (reference sequence). CDR3 in amino acids: CASSQDIGRGANVLTF. CDR3 nucleotides: TGCGCCAGCAGCCAAGATATAGGGCGCGGGGCCAACGTCCTGACTTTC.

This chain uses TRBV29-1 with TRBJ2-3; the D is unclear. The CDR3 has 13 residues. Deletions cut 3 bases from V and 0 bases from J, with 7 bases between. Germline V gene lookup returns CDR1 SQVTM and CDR2 ANQGSEA. CDR3 DNA: TGCAGCGTTGAGTCCGCAAGCACAGATACGCAGTATTTT. Translating gives CSVESASTDTQYF.

This clonotype was picked up many times. This chain links TRBV9 with TRBJ1-2; no clear D gene. V dropped 0 bases and J dropped 3 bases, with 12 bases sitting between them. The CDR3 is 15 residues long. Germline lookup yields CDR1 SGDLS and CDR2 YYNGEE. The CDR3 region is CASSVGGAADYGYTF. In nucleotides, the CDR3 is TGTGCCAGCAGCGTAGGGGGAGCTGCTGACTATGGCTACACCTTC. The full variable domain, its missing parts supplied by reference TRBV9 and TRBJ1-2, is DSGVTQTPKHLITATGQRVTLRCSPRSGDLSVYWYQQSLDQGLQFLIQYYNGEERAKGNILERFSAQQFPDLHSELNLSSLELGDSALYFCASSVGGAADYGYTFGSGTRLTVV.

About this clonotype: This could be a read error, since a much larger clone is one nucleotide away. This CDR3 reads CTSTPAGGRGYTF. The CDR3 DNA sequence: TGTACCAGCACCCCAGCGGGGGGACGGGGCTACACCTTC. V gene TRBV12-5 combines with J gene TRBJ1-2; perhaps TRBD1 as D (5 bases). Germline V gene data show CDR1 as LGHNT and CDR2 as FRNRAP. CDR3 size: 13 residues.

This sequence joins TRBV20-1 and TRBJ1-5; no reliable D call. V lost 3 bases and J lost 4, with 10 bases in between. Germline V gives CDR1 DFQATT, CDR2 SNEGSKA (reference sequence). The CDR3 loop spans 13 amino acids. The CDR3 region has the DNA TGCAGTGCTAGGGCGCGGTCTAATCAGCCCCAGCATTTT. It codes for CSARARSNQPQHF.

The chain links TRBV29-1 to TRBJ1-2, with D possibly matching TRBD1 (5 bases). Deletions cut 1 base from V and 4 bases from J, with 16 bases between. The germline gives CDR1 SQVTM, CDR2 ANQGSEA. The CDR3 runs 15 residues. The CDR3 nucleotides read TGCAGCGTTGAAGCGCCTGCCGGGGGAAGCTATGGCTACACCTTC. Amino acids: CSVEAPAGGSYGYTF.

This clonotype was found once. This sequence joins TRBV7-9 and TRBJ2-2; D gene uncertain. The ends were cut back, 5 bases at V and 2 bases at J, with 12 bases in the middle. This CDR3 is built from 15 residues. From germline, CDR1 is SEHNR and CDR2 FQNEAQ (reference sequence). CDR3 DNA sequence: TGTGCCAGCAGCCATCCCCCTAAAAACACCGGGGAGCTGTTTTTT. Amino acids: CASSHPPKNTGELFF.

This clonotype was observed at least ten times. J is TRBJ2-5 and V is TRBV7-9; TRBD1 or TRBD2 may be the D gene (7 bases each). Trimming stripped 4 bases from V and 5 bases from J, with 11 bases between. The CDR3 runs to 13 residues. Germline V gene sequence: CDR1 SEHNR, CDR2 FQNEAQ (reference sequence). For the CDR3, the DNA is TGTGCCAGCAGCTGGGGAGGGGGCGAGACCCAGTACTTC. Its translation: CASSWGGGETQYF.

This clonotype was observed a handful of times. V gene TRBV7-9 combines with J gene TRBJ2-2, with D tentatively TRBD2 (6 bases). The CDR3 has 15 residues. From germline, CDR1 is SEHNR and CDR2 FQNEAQ (reference sequence). Trimming stripped 4 bases from V and 4 bases from J, with 13 bases between. CDR3 bases: TGTGCCAGCAGCTCCCCGGGAGTGAGCACCGGGGAGCTGTTTTTT. Translating it yields CASSSPGVSTGELFF.